The 3 T cell receptor beta chains listed next were all sequenced from one sample in a study of OX40 agonist ivuxolimab in advanced cancers. Repertoires were generated with immunoSEQ multiplex PCR, while TCRdb's copy carries only in-frame clones and drops some. The sample includes tens of thousands of clones, about 88% seen only once; the top ten take 0.25% to 0.3%. The sequences come from CD4+ or CD8+ T cells sorted from blood, collected in a trial of the OX40 agonist ivuxolimab. Source of these receptors: an adult with an advanced solid tumor such as melanoma, head and neck, liver or kidney cancer.

This clone occurred once. This rearrangement joins TRBV11-2 to TRBJ2-7, with 15 nucleotides matching TRBD2. The germline gives CDR1 SGHAT, CDR2 FQNNGV. This CDR3 is 16 amino acids long. V shed 5 bases and J 7 bases; nucleotides not matched to a gene: 9. The CDR3 DNA reads as TGTGCCAGCAGCCAACCGGGACTAGCGGGGGGACGAGAGCAGTACTTC. Protein: CASSQPGLAGGREQYF.

The chain joins TRBV7-2 to TRBJ2-1; a possible D gene is TRBD1 (6 bases). This CDR3 is 15 amino acids long. V was pared by 5 bases and J by 4 bases, with 15 bases between. The V gene's germline CDR1 is SGHTA and CDR2 FQGNSA. The CDR3 sequence: CASSQGGTRYNEQFF. CDR3 in DNA: TGTGCCAGCAGCCAAGGGGGAACAAGGTACAATGAGCAGTTCTTC. Supplemented by reference TRBV7-2 and TRBJ2-1, the full variable domain reads GAGVSQSPSNKVTEKGKDVELRCDPISGHTALYWYRQSLGQGLEFLIYFQGNSAPDKSGLPSDRFSAERTGGSVSTLTIQRTQQEDSAVYLCASSQGGTRYNEQFFGPGTRLTVL.

V and J are TRBV4-1 and TRBJ2-3; 9 bases match TRBD2. Germline assignment: CDR1 MGHRA and CDR2 YSYEKL. The CDR3 contains 16 residues. The ends lost 3 bases at V and 7 bases at J; junction bases unmatched: 11. The CDR3 loop reads CASSHLRGGGANTQYF. The CDR3 DNA sequence: TGCGCCAGCAGCCACCTAAGGGGCGGGGGGGCGAATACGCAGTATTTT.